The rows below give T cell receptor beta chains drawn from one sample of a study of cytomegalovirus exposure and HLA in healthy donors. The repertoire was sequenced with immunoSEQ multiplex PCR; TCRdb's copy has only in-frame clones and lacks some. The data show about 79,000 clones, with around 70% seen just once and over 7.5% held by the top ten. The sequencing sample was made of PBMCs. The receptor source for this set is a man aged 40-50 years in good health and CMV-seropositive. The CDR3 runs from the conserved cysteine through the conserved F or W. The D gene is left open where the match is weak. Size tells how often a clone was seen (once, few, many) or the class of an expanded clone, and some rows leave it out.

clone_size	d_call	v_call	j_call	cdr3_aa	cdr3_nt
NA	TRBD1	TRBV5-4	TRBJ1-2	CASSLQGARGYTF	TGTGCCAGCAGCTTACAGGGGGCGCGGGGCTACACCTTC
NA	NA	TRBV4-1	TRBJ2-5	CASSQDSSWETQYF	TGCGCCAGCAGCCAAGATTCTAGCTGGGAGACCCAGTACTTC
NA	NA	TRBV30	TRBJ1-6	CAWSVVGSSYNSPLHF	TGTGCCTGGAGTGTCGTTGGGAGCTCCTATAATTCACCCCTCCACTTT
NA	NA	TRBV4-1	TRBJ1-1	CASSPPTGNTEAFF	TGCGCCAGCAGCCCCCCGACGGGGAACACTGAAGCTTTCTTT
NA	NA	TRBV6-4	TRBJ2-2	CASSDRENTGELFF	TGTGCCAGCAGTGACCGGGAGAACACCGGGGAGCTGTTTTTT
NA	TRBD2	TRBV7-9	TRBJ2-7	CASMRGTYEQYF	TGTGCCAGCATGCGGGGGACCTACGAGCAGTACTTC
NA	TRBD2	TRBV25-1	TRBJ2-2	CASSELAAPTVTGELFF	TGTGCCAGCAGTGAGCTAGCGGCCCCTACGGTCACCGGGGAGCTGTTTTTT
NA	TRBD1	TRBV7-3	TRBJ2-7	CASSPGTGLEQYF	TGTGCCAGCAGCCCCGGGACAGGCCTCGAGCAGTACTTC
NA	NA	TRBV19	TRBJ1-2	CASSPTGPNYGYTF	TGTGCCAGTAGCCCGACAGGTCCTAACTATGGCTACACCTTC
NA	TRBD2	TRBV28	TRBJ2-7	CASSLSSGGYYEQYF	TGTGCCAGCAGTTTGAGCAGCGGGGGGTACTACGAGCAGTACTTC
NA	TRBD2	TRBV9	TRBJ2-3	CASSVVAGVGDTQYF	TGTGCCAGCAGCGTAGTAGCGGGAGTGGGAGATACGCAGTATTTT
NA	NA	TRBV27	TRBJ1-1	CTRRGRNTEAFF	TGTACCCGAAGGGGGAGGAACACTGAAGCTTTCTTT
few	NA	TRBV7-9	TRBJ2-7	CASSLGLVYEQYF	TGTGCCAGCAGCTTAGGACTTGTTTACGAGCAGTACTTC
NA	NA	TRBV25-1	TRBJ1-1	CASSEYTGKNTEAFF	TGTGCCAGCAGTGAATATACCGGGAAGAACACTGAAGCTTTCTTT
few	NA	TRBV5-4	TRBJ1-2	CASSEAGTGFNYGYTF	TGTGCCAGCAGTGAGGCCGGGACTGGGTTTAACTATGGCTACACCTTC
once	NA	TRBV30	TRBJ1-6	CAWRVQGPYNSPLHF	TGTGCCTGGAGGGTACAGGGCCCCTATAATTCACCCCTCCACTTT
NA	TRBD1	TRBV10-3	TRBJ2-7	CATTGTGVHEQYF	TGTGCCACGACCGGGACAGGGGTCCACGAGCAGTACTTC
NA	TRBD2	TRBV6-1	TRBJ2-3	CASSETSGWSTDTQYF	TGTGCCAGCAGTGAAACTAGCGGCTGGAGCACAGATACGCAGTATTTT
NA	TRBD1	TRBV4-1	TRBJ1-1	CASSYGQGNTEAFF	TGCGCCAGCAGCTACGGACAGGGGAACACTGAAGCTTTCTTT
NA	NA	TRBV2	TRBJ1-4	CASSEQGTRNEKLFF	TGTGCCAGCAGTGAACAGGGGACACGGAATGAAAAACTGTTTTTT
once	NA	TRBV2	TRBJ2-1	CASSVSTRGLF	TGTGCCAGCAGTGTTTCGACTAGGGGGCTCTTC
NA	TRBD2	TRBV10-3	TRBJ2-1	CAISEFRLADLNEQFF	TGTGCCATCAGTGAGTTTAGGCTAGCGGACCTCAATGAGCAGTTCTTC
NA	TRBD2	TRBV29-1	TRBJ2-1	CSAWTSGSGNEQFF	TGCAGCGCATGGACTAGCGGGAGTGGTAATGAGCAGTTCTTC
few	NA	TRBV28	TRBJ2-3	CASSLDGGTRWVQYF	TGTGCCAGCAGTTTAGATGGGGGGACCAGATGGGTGCAGTATTTT
NA	NA	TRBV6-5	TRBJ1-2	CASSQQNYGYTF	TGTGCCAGCAGTCAACAGAACTATGGCTACACCTTC